This TCR beta chain was identified during a study of blood T cell repertoires in COVID-19. Study as a whole: Sites in the United States, Italy and Spain provided acute and convalescent COVID-19 samples. PBMCs, B-cell-depleted T cells, or T cells provided the cDNA or gDNA that made up the material.

Germline CDR1 and CDR2: MDHEN and SYDVKM. The CDR3 contains 16 residues. The J segment lost 4 bases and the V segment lost 8 bases, leaving 14 bases of the junction unmatched. Sequencing used immunoSEQ multiplex PCR; TCRdb keeps in-frame clones, though not all of them. The sample consists of about 63,000 clones, over 70% of them appearing once. This TCR came from a man aged 50 to 60 with active COVID-19. The chain carries TRBV28 and TRBJ1-5; 7 positions match TRBD1. Sequences were obtained from peripheral blood. As DNA, the CDR3 is TGTGCCAGCGTAAACAGGGGCTTGTATACGAATCAGCCCCAGCATTTT. It is translated as CASVNRGLYTNQPQHF. Variable domain in full (rest from reference TRBV28 and TRBJ1-5): DVKVTQSSRYLVKRTGEKVFLECVQDMDHENMFWYRQDPGLGLRLIYFSYDVKMKEKGDIPEGYSVSREKKERFSLILESASTNQTSMYLCASVNRGLYTNQPQHFGDGTRLSIL.